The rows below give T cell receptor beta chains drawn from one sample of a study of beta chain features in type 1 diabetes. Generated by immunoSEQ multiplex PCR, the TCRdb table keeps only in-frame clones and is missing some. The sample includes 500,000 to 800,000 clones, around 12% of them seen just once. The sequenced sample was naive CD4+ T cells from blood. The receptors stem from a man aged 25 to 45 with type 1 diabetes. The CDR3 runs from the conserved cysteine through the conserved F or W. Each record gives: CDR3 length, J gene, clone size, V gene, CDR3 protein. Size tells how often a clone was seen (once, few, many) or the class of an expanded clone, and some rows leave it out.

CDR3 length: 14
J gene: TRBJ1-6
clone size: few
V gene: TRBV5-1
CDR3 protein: CASSLTGQNSPLHF

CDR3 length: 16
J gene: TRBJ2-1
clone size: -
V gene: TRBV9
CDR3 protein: CASSGPGTTSFDEQFF

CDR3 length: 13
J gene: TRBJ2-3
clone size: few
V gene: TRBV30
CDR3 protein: CAWSSGGTDTQYF

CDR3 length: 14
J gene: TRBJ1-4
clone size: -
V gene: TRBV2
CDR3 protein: CASSVGQGREKLFF

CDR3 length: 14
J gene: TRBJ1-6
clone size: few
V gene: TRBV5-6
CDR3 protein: CASSLREANSPLHF

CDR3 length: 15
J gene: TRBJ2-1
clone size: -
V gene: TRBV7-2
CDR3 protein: CASSLVGGHMDEQFF

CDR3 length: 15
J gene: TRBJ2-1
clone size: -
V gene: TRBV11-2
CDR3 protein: CASSRLAGGRNEQFF

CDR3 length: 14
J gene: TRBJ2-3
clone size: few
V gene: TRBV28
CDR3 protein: CASRGQGKGDTQYF

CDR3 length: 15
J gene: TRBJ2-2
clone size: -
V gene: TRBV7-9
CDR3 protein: CASIIPRTGSGELFF

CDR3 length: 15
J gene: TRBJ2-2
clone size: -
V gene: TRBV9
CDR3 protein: CASSVGVQNTGELFF

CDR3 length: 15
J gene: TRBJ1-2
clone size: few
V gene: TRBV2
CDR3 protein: CASRGKQGFYGGYTF

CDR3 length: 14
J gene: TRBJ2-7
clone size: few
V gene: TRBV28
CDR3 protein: CASRSTVVAYEQYF

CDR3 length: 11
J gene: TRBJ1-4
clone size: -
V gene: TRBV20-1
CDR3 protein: CSAQRGEKLFF

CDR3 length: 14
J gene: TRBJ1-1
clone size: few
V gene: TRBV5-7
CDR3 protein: CASSSTYGDTEAFF

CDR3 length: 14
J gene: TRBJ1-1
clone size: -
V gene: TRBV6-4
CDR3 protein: CASSPGTENTEAFF

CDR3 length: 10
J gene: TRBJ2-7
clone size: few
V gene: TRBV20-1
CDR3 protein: CSAGLNEQYF

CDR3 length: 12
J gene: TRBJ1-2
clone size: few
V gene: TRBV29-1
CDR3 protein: CSVEGMVDGYTF

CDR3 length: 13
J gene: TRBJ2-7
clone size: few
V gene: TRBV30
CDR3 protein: CAWHPGQDYEQYF

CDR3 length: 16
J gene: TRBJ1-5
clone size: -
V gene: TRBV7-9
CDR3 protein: CASSPGTGLSNQPQHF

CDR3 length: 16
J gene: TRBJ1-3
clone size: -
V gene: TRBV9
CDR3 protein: CASSVGGIFSGNTIYF

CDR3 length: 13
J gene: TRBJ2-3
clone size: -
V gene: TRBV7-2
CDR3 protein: CASSFVGADTQYF

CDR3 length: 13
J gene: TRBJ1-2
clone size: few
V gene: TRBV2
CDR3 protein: CASSPTGAVSYTF

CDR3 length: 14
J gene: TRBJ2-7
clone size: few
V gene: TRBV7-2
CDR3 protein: CASSQGPFSYEQYF

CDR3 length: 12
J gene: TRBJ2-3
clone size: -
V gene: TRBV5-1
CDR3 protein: CASSFNGDTQYF

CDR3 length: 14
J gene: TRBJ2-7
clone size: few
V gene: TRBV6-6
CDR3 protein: CASSYSPTPYEQYF

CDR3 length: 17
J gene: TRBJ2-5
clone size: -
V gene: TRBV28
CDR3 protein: CASIQGGGLWAQETQYF

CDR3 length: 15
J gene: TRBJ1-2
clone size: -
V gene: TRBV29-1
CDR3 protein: CSVEVGSGPNYGYTF

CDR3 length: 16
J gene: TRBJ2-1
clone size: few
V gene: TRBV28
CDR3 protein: CASSLLGGVPYNEQFF

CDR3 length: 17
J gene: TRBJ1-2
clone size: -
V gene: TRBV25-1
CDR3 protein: CASRPTDRGEAVGGYTF

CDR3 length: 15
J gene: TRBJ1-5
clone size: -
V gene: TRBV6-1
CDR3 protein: CASRARQARNQPQHF

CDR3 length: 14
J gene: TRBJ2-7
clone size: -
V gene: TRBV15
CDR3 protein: CATSRQTSVYEQYF

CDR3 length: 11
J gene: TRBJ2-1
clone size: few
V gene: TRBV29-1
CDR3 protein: CSVVHPNEQFF

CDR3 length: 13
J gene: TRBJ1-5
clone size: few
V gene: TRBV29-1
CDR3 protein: CSATRGDNQPQHF

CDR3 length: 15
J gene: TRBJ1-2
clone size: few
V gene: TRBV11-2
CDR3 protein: CASSLALRDNYGYTF

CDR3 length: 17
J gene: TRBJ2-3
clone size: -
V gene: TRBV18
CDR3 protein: CASSPPGLAGYTDTQYF

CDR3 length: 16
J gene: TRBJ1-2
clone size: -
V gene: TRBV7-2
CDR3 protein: CASSFLSGQENYGYTF

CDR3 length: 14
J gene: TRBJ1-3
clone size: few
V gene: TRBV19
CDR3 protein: CASGSRRIGNTIYF

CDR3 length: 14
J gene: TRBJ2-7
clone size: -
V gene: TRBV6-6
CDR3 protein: CASSSAQSSYEQYF

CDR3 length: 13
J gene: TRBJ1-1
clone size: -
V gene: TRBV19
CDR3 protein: CASSGQGAPEAFF

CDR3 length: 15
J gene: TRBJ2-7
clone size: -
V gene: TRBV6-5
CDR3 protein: CASSPLGGASYEQYF

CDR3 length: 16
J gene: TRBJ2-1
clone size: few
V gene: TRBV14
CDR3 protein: CASSYRQGTTYNEQFF

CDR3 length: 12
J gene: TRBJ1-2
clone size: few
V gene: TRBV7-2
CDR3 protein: CASSTVLYGYTF

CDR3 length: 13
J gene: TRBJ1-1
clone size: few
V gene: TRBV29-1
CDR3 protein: CSVTGALNTEAFF

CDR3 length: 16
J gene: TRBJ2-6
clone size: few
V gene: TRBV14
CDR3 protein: CASSQAGEPGANVLTF

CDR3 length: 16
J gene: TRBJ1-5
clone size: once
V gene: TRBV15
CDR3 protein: CATGGVHLGRSQPQHF

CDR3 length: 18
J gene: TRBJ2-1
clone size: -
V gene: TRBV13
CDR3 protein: CASSSGLAGVPSYNEQFF

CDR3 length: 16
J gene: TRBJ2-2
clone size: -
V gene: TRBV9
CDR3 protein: CASSVFIGAGQGELFF

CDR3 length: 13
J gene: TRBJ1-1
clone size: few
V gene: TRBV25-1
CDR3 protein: CASSGVGQGEAFF

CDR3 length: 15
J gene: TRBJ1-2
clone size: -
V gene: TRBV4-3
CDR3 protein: CASSQDQGTSYGYTF

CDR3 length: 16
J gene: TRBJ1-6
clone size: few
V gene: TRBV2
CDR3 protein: CASSELGGGFDSPLHF

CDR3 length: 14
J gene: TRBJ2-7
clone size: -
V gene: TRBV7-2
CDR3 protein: CASSLGTASYEQYF

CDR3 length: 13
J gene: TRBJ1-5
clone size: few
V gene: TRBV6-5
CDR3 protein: CASSYSADQPQHF

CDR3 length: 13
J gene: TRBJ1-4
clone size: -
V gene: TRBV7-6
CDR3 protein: CASRPSTNEKLFF

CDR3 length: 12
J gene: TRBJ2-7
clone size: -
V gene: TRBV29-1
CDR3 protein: CSVATDTYEQYF

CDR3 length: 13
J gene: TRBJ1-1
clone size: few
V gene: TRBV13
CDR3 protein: CASSEGSYTEAFF

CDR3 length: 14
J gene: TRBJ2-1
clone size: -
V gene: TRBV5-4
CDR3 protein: CASSSGLAWNEQFF

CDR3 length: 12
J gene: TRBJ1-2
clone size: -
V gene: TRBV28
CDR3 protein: CASSLANYGYTF

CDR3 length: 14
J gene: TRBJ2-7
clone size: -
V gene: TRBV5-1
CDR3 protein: CASSLGQGSGEQYF

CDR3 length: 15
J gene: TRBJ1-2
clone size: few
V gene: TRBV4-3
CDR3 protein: CASSQESGARYGYTF

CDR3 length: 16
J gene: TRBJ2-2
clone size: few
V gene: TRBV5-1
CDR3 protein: CASRDPGLAGTGELFF